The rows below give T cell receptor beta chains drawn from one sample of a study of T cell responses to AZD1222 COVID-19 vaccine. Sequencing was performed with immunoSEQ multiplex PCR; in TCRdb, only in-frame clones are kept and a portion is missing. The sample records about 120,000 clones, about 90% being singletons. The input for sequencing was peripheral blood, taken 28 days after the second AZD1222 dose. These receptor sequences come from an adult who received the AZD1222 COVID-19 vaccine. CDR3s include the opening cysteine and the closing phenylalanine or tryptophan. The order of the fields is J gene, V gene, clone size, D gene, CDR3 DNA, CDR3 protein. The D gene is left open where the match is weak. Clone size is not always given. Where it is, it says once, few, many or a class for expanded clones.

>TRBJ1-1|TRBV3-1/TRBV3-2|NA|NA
TGTGCCAGCAGCCAAGTACGGGAGACTGAAGCTTTCTTT
CASSQVRETEAFF
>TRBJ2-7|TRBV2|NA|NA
TGTGCCAGCAGTGAAGGCGGGGCCGAGCAGTACTTC
CASSEGGAEQYF
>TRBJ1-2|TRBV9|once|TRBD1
TGTGCCAGCAGCAGACAGGGCCGCTATGGCTACACCTTC
CASSRQGRYGYTF
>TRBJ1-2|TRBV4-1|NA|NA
TGCGCCAGCAGCCAAACTCCAGCCCGGTCCTGGCATGGCTACACCTTC
CASSQTPARSWHGYTF
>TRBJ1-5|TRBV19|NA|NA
TGTGCCAGTAGGCAGGCAGCCAATCAGCCCCAGCATTTT
CASRQAANQPQHF
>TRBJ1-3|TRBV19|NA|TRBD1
TGTGCCAGTAGTATGGGCAGGGGACAGGGCAACACCATATATTTT
CASSMGRGQGNTIYF
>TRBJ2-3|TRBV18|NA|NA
TGTGCCAGCTCACCATTACCCGGACTGGAGCGGGCAGATACGCAGTATTTT
CASSPLPGLERADTQYF
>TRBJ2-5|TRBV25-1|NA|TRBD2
TGTGCCAGCAGCCACCCGGGGGGGCAAGAGACCCAGTACTTC
CASSHPGGQETQYF
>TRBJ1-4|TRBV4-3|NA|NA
TGCGCCAGCAGCCAAGGGGGGGCGCAGGAAAAACTGTTTTTT
CASSQGGAQEKLFF
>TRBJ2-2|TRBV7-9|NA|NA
TGTGCCAGCAGCTTAAATTTAAACACCGGGGAGCTGTTTTTT
CASSLNLNTGELFF
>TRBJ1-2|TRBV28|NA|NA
TGTGCCAGCAGTTTTGAGGGGCCGATCTATGGCTACACCTTC
CASSFEGPIYGYTF
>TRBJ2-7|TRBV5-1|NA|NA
TGCGCCAGCAGAAATCCCGGGACGGTGACCTACGAGCAGTACTTC
CASRNPGTVTYEQYF